This T cell receptor beta chain was observed in a study of blood T cell repertoires in COVID-19. The protocol was immunoSEQ multiplex PCR, while the TCRdb copy is restricted to in-frame clones and leaves out a portion. The data contain tens of thousands of clones, roughly 87% of them singletons. The CDR3 has 15 residues. Unmatched junction bases numbered 8, after V lost 6 bases and J lost 4 bases. Germline CDR1 is SGHTA and CDR2 is FQGNSA. The chain couples TRBV7-2 to TRBJ2-1; TRBD2 agrees at 8 bases. The origin of this receptor is a man aged 45-65 years with active COVID-19. The material sequenced was peripheral blood. As DNA, the CDR3 is TGTGCCAGCAGTTTCATAGCGGGAATTTACAATGAGCAGTTCTTC. The encoded protein is CASSFIAGIYNEQFF.